The text below deals with one TCR beta chain. The data are from a study of T cell responses to AZD1222 COVID-19 vaccine. Clones were read by immunoSEQ multiplex PCR, and TCRdb kept only the in-frame ones, dropping some. The sample shows 110,000 or so clones, 70% to 90% of them seen only once. Analyses pooled second doses at about 4 or about 12 weeks. The germline V gene encodes CDR1 SGHKS and CDR2 YYEKEE (reference sequence). This CDR3 region has 15 residues. V was clipped by 3 bases and J by 7 bases; unmatched bases: 5. The V gene is TRBV5-5, the J gene TRBJ1-6; 9 bases agree with TRBD1. The sample was peripheral blood, taken 28 days after the second AZD1222 dose. The origin of this receptor is an adult who received the AZD1222 COVID-19 vaccine. The CDR3: CASSSRDRANSPLHF. For the CDR3, the DNA is TGTGCCAGCAGCTCCCGGGACAGGGCCAATTCACCCCTCCACTTT. The variable domain in full, completed from reference TRBV5-5 and TRBJ1-6, reads DAGVTQSPTHLIKTRGQQVTLRCSPISGHKSVSWYQQVLGQGPQFIFQYYEKEERGRGNFPDRFSARQFPNYSSELNVNALLLGDSALYLCASSSRDRANSPLHFGNGTRLTVT.